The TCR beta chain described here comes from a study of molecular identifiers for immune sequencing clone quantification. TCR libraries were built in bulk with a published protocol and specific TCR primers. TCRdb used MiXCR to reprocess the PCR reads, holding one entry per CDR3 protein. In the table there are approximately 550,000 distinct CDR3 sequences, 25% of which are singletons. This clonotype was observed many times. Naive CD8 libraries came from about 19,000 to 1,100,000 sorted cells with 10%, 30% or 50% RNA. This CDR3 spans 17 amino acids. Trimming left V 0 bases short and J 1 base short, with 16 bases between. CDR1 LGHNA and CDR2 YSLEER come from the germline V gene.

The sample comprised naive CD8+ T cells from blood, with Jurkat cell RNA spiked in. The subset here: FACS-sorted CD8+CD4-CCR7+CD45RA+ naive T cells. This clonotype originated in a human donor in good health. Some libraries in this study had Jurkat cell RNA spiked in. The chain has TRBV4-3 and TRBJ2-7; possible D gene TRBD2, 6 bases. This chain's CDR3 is CASSQDASGLGSYEQYF. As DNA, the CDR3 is TGCGCCAGCAGCCAAGATGCATCGGGACTCGGGTCCTACGAGCAGTACTTC.